The 18 T cell receptor beta chains listed next were all sequenced from one sample in a study of post-analysis software for immune sequencing data. Sequencing libraries made from TCR beta cDNA carried unique molecular identifiers. MiXCR was run by TCRdb on the PCR reads, yielding one entry per CDR3 protein. The sample includes 160,000 or so distinct CDR3 sequences, around 36% of them seen just once. The specimen comprised blood, sampled after autologous hematopoietic stem cell transplantation. All receptors derive from a girl aged 10 to 17 with multiple sclerosis.

This clonotype showed up just a few times. This rearrangement joins TRBV12-3 or TRBV12-4 to TRBJ1-2, with D perhaps matching TRBD1 (6 bases). The CDR3 has 15 amino acids. Between the trimmed V and J ends, which lost 6 bases and 4 bases, there was a span of 18 bases. CDR3 bases: TGTGCCAGCAGAAAACCAGGGGTCGCCGGCTATGGCTACACCTTC. Residues: CASRKPGVAGYGYTF.

Turning to this clonotype: Just one base apart from a much larger clone, this may be a read error. The chain joins TRBV20-1 to TRBJ2-1; 7 positions match TRBD1. Unmatched junction bases numbered 7, after V lost 1 base and J lost 10 bases. CDR1 and CDR2 from the germline V gene are DFQATT and SNEGSKA (reference sequence). The CDR3 spans 13 residues. The CDR3 reads CSARGDSDWEQFF. The CDR3 DNA sequence: TGCAGTGCTAGAGGGGACAGCGATTGGGAGCAGTTCTTC.

This clonotype was detected only a few times. The rearrangement uses TRBV6-1 and TRBJ2-1; 9 bases line up with TRBD1. V shed 0 bases, J shed 13 bases, and the junction held 13 bases outside the gene matches. Germline CDR1 is MNHNS and CDR2 is SASEGT. There are 16 residues in the CDR3. The CDR3 DNA is TGTGCCAGCAGTGAAGCGGACAGGGGCATCCAAGAGGCCCAGTTCTTC. Amino acids: CASSEADRGIQEAQFF.

The CDR3 DNA reads as TGTGCCAGCAGTCCCCGACTAGCGGGAGATCGGGAGCAGTTCTTC. Amino acids: CASSPRLAGDREQFF. The chain couples TRBV27 to TRBJ2-1; the match to TRBD2 covers 12 bases. V gave up 5 bases and J gave up 10 bases; unmatched junction bases: 9. Per germline, CDR1 MNHEY and CDR2 SMNVEV (reference sequence). CDR3 length: 15 residues.

The DNA for the CDR3 is TGCGCCAGCAGCCGGCCCGGGACAGCAGATACGCAGTATTTT. This encodes CASSRPGTADTQYF. V is TRBV4-1 and J is TRBJ2-3, with 7 nucleotides matching TRBD1. This CDR3 is 14 amino acids long. Trimming took 4 bases from V and 4 from J; bases not matched to a gene: 5. Germline V gene data show CDR1 as MGHRA and CDR2 as YSYEKL.

This clonotype was picked up many times. V usage is TRBV29-1 and J usage is TRBJ2-1; D ambiguous. The CDR3 is 12 amino acids. Trimming left V 0 bases short and J 7 bases short, with 7 bases between. Germline loops: CDR1 SQVTM, CDR2 ANQGSEA. CDR3 protein: CSVEDPGNEQFF. In DNA, the CDR3 is TGCAGCGTTGAAGATCCCGGAAATGAGCAGTTCTTC.

The V and J genes are TRBV27 and TRBJ1-5, with 8 bases that match TRBD1. The CDR3 spans 21 residues. Unmatched junction bases numbered 23, after V lost 7 bases and J lost 0 bases. Germline V gene sequence: CDR1 MNHEY, CDR2 SMNVEV (reference sequence). The CDR3 here is CASTESRAGQGGLDSNQPQHF. DNA of the CDR3: TGTGCCAGCACCGAATCTAGAGCCGGACAGGGAGGTTTGGATAGCAATCAGCCCCAGCATTTT.

V gene TRBV20-1 combines with J gene TRBJ2-1; 9 bases agree with TRBD2. The CDR3 extends over 14 amino acids. Germline V gene lookup returns CDR1 DFQATT and CDR2 SNEGSKA (reference sequence). The V gene end was trimmed by 5 bases and the J gene end by 3 bases; junction bases not matched to a gene: 5. CDR3 loop: CSAETSGDYNEQFF. The DNA for the CDR3 is TGCAGTGCTGAGACTAGCGGAGACTACAATGAGCAGTTCTTC.

V is TRBV3-1 and J is TRBJ2-5; either TRBD1 or TRBD2 may fit D (5 bases each). V lost 3 bases, J lost 7 bases, and 18 bases lay in between. The CDR3 consists of 15 residues. Per germline, CDR1 LGHDT and CDR2 YNNKEL (reference sequence). The CDR3 loop is CASSQPKGRKRTQYF. DNA of the CDR3: TGTGCCAGCAGCCAGCCCAAGGGGAGAAAGAGGACCCAGTACTTC.

The rearrangement links TRBV6-6 to TRBJ2-3; the D is unclear. The ends were cut back, 6 bases at V and 6 bases at J, with 7 bases in the middle. The germline gives CDR1 MNHNY, CDR2 SVGAGI (reference sequence). The CDR3 runs 11 residues. The CDR3 nucleotides read TGTGCCAGCAGCATAGGGGATACGCAGTATTTT. Its protein product is CASSIGDTQYF.

This clonotype was seen a handful of times. In nucleotides, the CDR3 is TGTGCCAGCACCCAAGGGGGACAGGGGACGGTGAAGTACTTC. Translated, it gives CASTQGGQGTVKYF. V and J are TRBV11-3 and TRBJ2-7; 10 bases fit TRBD1. V was clipped by 7 bases and J by 11 bases; unmatched bases: 14. The CDR3 consists of 14 residues. The V gene's germline CDR1 is SGHNT and CDR2 YENEEA.

This clonotype was seen a handful of times. The rearrangement links TRBV20-1 to TRBJ1-2; D is ambiguous. The CDR3 consists of 11 residues. In germline, CDR1 is DFQATT, CDR2 SNEGSKA (reference sequence). V was pared by 5 bases and J by 1 base, with 5 bases between. The CDR3 protein is CSAAVNYGYTF. The CDR3 nucleotides read TGCAGTGCTGCCGTTAACTATGGCTACACCTTC.

The chain uses TRBV20-1 and TRBJ2-1; the D is unclear. The V gene's germline CDR1 is DFQATT and CDR2 SNEGSKA (reference sequence). CDR3 size: 14 residues. The germline V and J ends were trimmed by 3 bases and 13 bases, with 22 bases remaining between them. As DNA, the CDR3 is TGCAGTGCTAGCCTCCCAGACTTCGAAGAGACCCAGTTCTTC. Protein product: CSASLPDFEETQFF.

This clonotype was counted at least ten times. V and J are TRBV29-1 and TRBJ2-1; 10 bases fit TRBD2. This CDR3 spans 16 amino acids. Trimming at V came to 6 bases and at J to 6 bases, leaving 14 bases not matched to a gene. The germline gives CDR1 SQVTM, CDR2 ANQGSEA. Written as DNA, the CDR3 is TGCAGCGTCACCGGACAGATAGCGGGAGGTGTCAATGAGCAGTTCTTC. This gives the protein CSVTGQIAGGVNEQFF.

This clonotype occurred many times. V is TRBV4-1 and J is TRBJ2-5; 10 bases fit TRBD2. J was trimmed by 5 bases and V by 1 base; bases with no gene match: 13. The germline gives CDR1 MGHRA, CDR2 YSYEKL. The CDR3 consists of 18 residues. CDR3 DNA sequence: TGCGCCAGCAGCCAAGTTCCTAGCGGGAGAGGGGGTCAGGAGACCCAGTACTTC. Residues: CASSQVPSGRGGQETQYF.

The chain is built from TRBV2 and TRBJ1-5; 9 bases line up with TRBD1. The junction had 7 bases not matched to a gene; V was cut back by 5 bases and J by 2 bases. Germline-derived CDR1 and CDR2 are SNHLY and FYNNEI. The CDR3 sequence is 16 residues long. CDR3 DNA: TGTGCCAGCAGTACAGGGGGCGGCGGTGGCAATCAGCCCCAGCATTTT. It specifies CASSTGGGGGNQPQHF.

The chain has TRBV7-3 and TRBJ2-7; TRBD1 is a possible D gene (5 bases). Germline V gives CDR1 SGHTA, CDR2 FQGTGA. This CDR3 is 18 amino acids long. V was trimmed by 1 base and J by 3 bases, leaving 22 bases between them. This chain's CDR3 is CASSLKPRGAGYYYEQYF. DNA for the CDR3: TGTGCCAGCAGCTTAAAGCCAAGGGGCGCCGGCTATTACTACGAGCAGTACTTC.

The V call is TRBV7-2, the J call TRBJ2-5, with unresolved D. This CDR3 comprises 17 residues. CDR1 is SGHTA and CDR2 is FQGNSA in the germline V gene. Deletions cut 5 bases from V and 13 bases from J, with 32 bases between. The CDR3 coding sequence is TGTGCCAGCAGCGGACCTATGGGATTTTCGACGGTCTACGAGCGGTACTTC. It translates to CASSGPMGFSTVYERYF.